This TCR beta chain derives from a study of T cell repertoires in cytomegalovirus infection. Germline lookup yields CDR1 LNHDA and CDR2 SQIVND (reference sequence). The CDR3 loop spans 15 amino acids. Trimming shortened V by 3 bases and J by 6 bases, and 14 bases separated the two germline ends. TCRdb called the reads again in MiXCR, with one record for every CDR3 protein. The table includes roughly 150,000 distinct CDR3 sequences, about 20% detected once. This clonotype has only a few counts. The antigen is not known. This sequence was found in a human donor in good health (CMV status not recorded). Some clones in this sample may be carry-over from other donors' samples. The sample was CD8+ T cells from cultured PBMCs, taken from culture after CMV antigen stimulation. The V gene is TRBV19, the J gene TRBJ1-4; a possible D gene is TRBD1 (6 bases). CDR3 loop: CASSMQGNIDEKLFF. CDR3 coding DNA: TGTGCCAGTAGTATGCAGGGGAATATTGATGAAAAACTGTTTTTT.